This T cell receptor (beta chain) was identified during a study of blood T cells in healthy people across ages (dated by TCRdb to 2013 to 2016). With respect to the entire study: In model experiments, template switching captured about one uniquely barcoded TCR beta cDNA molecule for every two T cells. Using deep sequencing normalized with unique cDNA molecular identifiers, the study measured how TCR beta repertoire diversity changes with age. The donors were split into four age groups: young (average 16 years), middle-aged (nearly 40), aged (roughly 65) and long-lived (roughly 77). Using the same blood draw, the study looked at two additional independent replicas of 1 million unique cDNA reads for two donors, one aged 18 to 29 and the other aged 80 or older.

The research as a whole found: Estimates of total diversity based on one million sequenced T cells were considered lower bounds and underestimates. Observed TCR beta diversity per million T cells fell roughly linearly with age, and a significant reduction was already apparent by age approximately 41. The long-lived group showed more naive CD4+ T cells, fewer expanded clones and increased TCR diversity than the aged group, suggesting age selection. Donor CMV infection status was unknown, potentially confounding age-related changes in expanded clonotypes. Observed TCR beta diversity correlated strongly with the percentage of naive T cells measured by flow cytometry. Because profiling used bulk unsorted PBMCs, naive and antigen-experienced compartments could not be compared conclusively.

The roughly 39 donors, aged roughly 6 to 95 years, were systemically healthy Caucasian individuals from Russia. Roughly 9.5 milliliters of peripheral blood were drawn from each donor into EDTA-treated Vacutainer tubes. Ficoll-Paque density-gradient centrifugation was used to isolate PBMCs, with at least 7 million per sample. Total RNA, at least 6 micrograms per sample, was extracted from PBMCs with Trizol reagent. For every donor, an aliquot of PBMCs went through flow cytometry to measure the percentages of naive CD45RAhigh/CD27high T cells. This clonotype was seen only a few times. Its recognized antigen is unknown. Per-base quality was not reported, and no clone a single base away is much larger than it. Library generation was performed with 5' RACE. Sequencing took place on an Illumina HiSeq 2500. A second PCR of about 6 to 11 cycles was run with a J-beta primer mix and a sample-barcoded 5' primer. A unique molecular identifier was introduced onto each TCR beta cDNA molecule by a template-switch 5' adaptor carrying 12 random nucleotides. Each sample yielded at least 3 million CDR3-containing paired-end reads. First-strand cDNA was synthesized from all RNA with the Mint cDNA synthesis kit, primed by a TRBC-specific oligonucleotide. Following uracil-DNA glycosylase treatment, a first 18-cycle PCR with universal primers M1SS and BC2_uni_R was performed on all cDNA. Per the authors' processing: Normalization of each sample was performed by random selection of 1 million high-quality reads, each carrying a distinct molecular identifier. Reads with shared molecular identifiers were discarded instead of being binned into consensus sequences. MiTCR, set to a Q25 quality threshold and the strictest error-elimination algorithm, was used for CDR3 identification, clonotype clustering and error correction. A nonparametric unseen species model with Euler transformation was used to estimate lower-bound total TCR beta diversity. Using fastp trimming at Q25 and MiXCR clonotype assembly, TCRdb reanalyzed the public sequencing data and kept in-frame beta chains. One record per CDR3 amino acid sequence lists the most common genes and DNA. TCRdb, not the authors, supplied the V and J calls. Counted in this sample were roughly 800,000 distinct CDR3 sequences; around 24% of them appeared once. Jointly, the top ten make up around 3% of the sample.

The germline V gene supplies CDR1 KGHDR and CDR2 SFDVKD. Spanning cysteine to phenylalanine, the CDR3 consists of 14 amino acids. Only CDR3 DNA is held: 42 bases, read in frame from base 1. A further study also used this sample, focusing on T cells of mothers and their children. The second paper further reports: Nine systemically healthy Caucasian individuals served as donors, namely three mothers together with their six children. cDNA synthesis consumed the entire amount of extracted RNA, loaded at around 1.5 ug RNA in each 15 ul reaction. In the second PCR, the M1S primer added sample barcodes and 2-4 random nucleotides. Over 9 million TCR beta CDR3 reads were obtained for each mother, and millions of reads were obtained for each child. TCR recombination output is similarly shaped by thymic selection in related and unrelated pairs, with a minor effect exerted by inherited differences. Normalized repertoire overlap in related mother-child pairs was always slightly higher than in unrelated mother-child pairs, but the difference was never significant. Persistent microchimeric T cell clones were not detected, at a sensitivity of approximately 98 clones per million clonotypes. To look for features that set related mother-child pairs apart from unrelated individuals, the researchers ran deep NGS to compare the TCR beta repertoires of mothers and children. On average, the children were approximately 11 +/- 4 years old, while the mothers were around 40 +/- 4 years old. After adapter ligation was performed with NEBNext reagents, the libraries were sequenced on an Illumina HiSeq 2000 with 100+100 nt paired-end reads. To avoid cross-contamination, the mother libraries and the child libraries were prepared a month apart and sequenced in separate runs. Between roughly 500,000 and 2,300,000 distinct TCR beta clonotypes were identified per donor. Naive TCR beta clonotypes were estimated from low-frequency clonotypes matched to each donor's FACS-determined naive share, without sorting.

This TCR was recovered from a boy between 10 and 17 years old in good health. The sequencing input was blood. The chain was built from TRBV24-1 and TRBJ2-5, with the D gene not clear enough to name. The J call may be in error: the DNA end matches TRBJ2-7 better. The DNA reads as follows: TGTGCCACCAGTGATTTGCTATCGTATTGCGAGCAGTACTTC. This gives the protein CATSDLLSYCEQYF.